This is a list of T cell receptor beta chains from one sample in a study of graft-versus-host responses after intestinal transplantation. Antigens of these TCRs are unknown. TCRdb's table, derived via immunoSEQ multiplex PCR, lists solely in-frame clones and lacks some. The sample consists of some 110,000 clones, just over 90% of them appearing once. This specimen consisted of unstimulated CD4+ T cells sorted from spleen or lymph node cells, obtained before transplant. The receptors here all came from a human donor who was the organ donor for an intestinal transplant. Each CDR3 is given with its conserved first and last residue. The order of the fields is clone size, J gene, V gene, D gene, CDR3 DNA, CDR3 protein. D genes are given only for firm matches. Rows give clone size only sometimes, using once, few, many, or a class for an expanded clone.

abundance: few
j_gene: TRBJ2-5
v_gene: TRBV27
d_gene: TRBD1
CDR3nt: TGTGCCAGCAGTTTGGAGACAGGGGGCGTAGGGACCCAGTACTTC
CDR3aa: CASSLETGGVGTQYF

abundance: -
j_gene: TRBJ1-5
v_gene: TRBV28
d_gene: -
CDR3nt: TGTGCCAGCAGTTTAGCAGGTCATAGCAATCAGCCCCAGCATTTT
CDR3aa: CASSLAGHSNQPQHF

abundance: -
j_gene: TRBJ2-5
v_gene: TRBV5-6
d_gene: TRBD1
CDR3nt: TGTGCCAGCAGGTCGGTCCTGATGGACAGGGGCGGACTGGAGACCCAGTACTTC
CDR3aa: CASRSVLMDRGGLETQYF

abundance: -
j_gene: TRBJ2-5
v_gene: TRBV6-1
d_gene: -
CDR3nt: TGTGCCAGCAGTGAAGCAGGTGGGCAAGAGACCCAGTACTTC
CDR3aa: CASSEAGGQETQYF

abundance: -
j_gene: TRBJ2-2
v_gene: TRBV30
d_gene: TRBD2
CDR3nt: TGTGCCTGGAGCCGATTCCTAGCGGGCTCGAACACCGGGGAGCTGTTTTTT
CDR3aa: CAWSRFLAGSNTGELFF

abundance: -
j_gene: TRBJ1-5
v_gene: TRBV6-5
d_gene: -
CDR3nt: TGTGCCAGCAGTCGGGGGGCACTTAGCAATCAGCCCCAGCATTTT
CDR3aa: CASSRGALSNQPQHF

abundance: -
j_gene: TRBJ1-5
v_gene: TRBV10-3
d_gene: -
CDR3nt: TGTGCCATCAGTACCAACAGGGATCAGCCCCAGCATTTT
CDR3aa: CAISTNRDQPQHF

abundance: -
j_gene: TRBJ2-1
v_gene: TRBV6-6
d_gene: TRBD1
CDR3nt: TGTGCCAGCACCTTAGGGGGGACAGGTTTCAATGAGCAGTTCTTC
CDR3aa: CASTLGGTGFNEQFF

abundance: once
j_gene: TRBJ1-3
v_gene: TRBV7-9
d_gene: -
CDR3nt: TGTGCCAGCAGCTTATCCCTCTCTGGAAACACCATATATTTT
CDR3aa: CASSLSLSGNTIYF

abundance: -
j_gene: TRBJ1-5
v_gene: TRBV6-1
d_gene: -
CDR3nt: TGTGCCACTGGCCCCGGGGGGAGCAATCAGCCCCAGCATTTT
CDR3aa: CATGPGGSNQPQHF

abundance: -
j_gene: TRBJ1-2
v_gene: TRBV2
d_gene: TRBD1
CDR3nt: TGTGCCAGCAGTTGGGACAGGGCGGACTATGGCTACACCTTC
CDR3aa: CASSWDRADYGYTF